This entry is about one T cell receptor (beta chain). The antigen is undetermined. With 60 Vbeta and 13 Jbeta primers, the PCR was carried out. Authors' processing steps: A later analysis tallied about 80 million unique TCR beta chains, around 10 million of them shared. This table comes from immunoSEQ multiplex PCR, and its TCRdb copy is limited to in-frame clones, with some not included. From that table come the V and J calls and clone size; the DNA was used to work out D and trimming. The profile covers about 200,000 clones, with around four fifths appearing a single time and 1.1% taken by the ten largest. This CDR3 has 13 residues. Germline V gene sequence: CDR1 MNHEY, CDR2 SMNVEV (reference sequence). After removal of 6 bases from V and 5 bases from J, the junction contained 4 bases not matched to a gene. The sample comes from a study of cytomegalovirus exposure and HLA in healthy donors. The study's findings and limits: For most TCR beta V segments, an earlier analysis put the productive rate at about 87% or about 30% of the time. Researchers reported in a later analysis that a missense DCLRE1C variant was tied to TCR beta V- and J-gene trimming. It was taken for granted in presence/absence analyses that sequencing depth across donors was roughly uniform.

V gene TRBV27 combines with J gene TRBJ2-5, with 9 positions matching TRBD1. Sequenced: PBMCs. The receptor's source is a woman between 40 and 50 years old in good health and CMV-seronegative. CDR3 amino acids: CASRKQGAETQYF. The CDR3 DNA reads TGTGCCAGCAGAAAACAGGGGGCCGAGACCCAGTACTTC.